This TCR beta chain originates from a study of tumor-infiltrating lymphocytes in oesophageal squamous cell carcinoma. TCRdb itself ran the PCR reads through MiXCR, one entry per CDR3 protein. The top ten hold around 20% of the sample, which has 15,000 to 20,000 distinct CDR3 sequences, approximately 39% seen once. The TCR comes from a female donor with esophageal squamous cell carcinoma. Sequenced: normal esophageal tissue next to the tumor.

This CDR3 is CASSDWDRDYSGNTIYF. The CDR3 DNA sequence: TGCGCCAGCAGTGACTGGGACAGGGACTACTCTGGAAACACCATATATTTT. This chain links TRBV10-1 with TRBJ1-3; TRBD1 agrees at 9 bases. J lost 0 bases, V lost 3 bases, and 6 bases had no gene match. CDR1 and CDR2 (germline): WNHNN, SYGVQD (reference sequence). The CDR3 is made up of 17 amino acids.